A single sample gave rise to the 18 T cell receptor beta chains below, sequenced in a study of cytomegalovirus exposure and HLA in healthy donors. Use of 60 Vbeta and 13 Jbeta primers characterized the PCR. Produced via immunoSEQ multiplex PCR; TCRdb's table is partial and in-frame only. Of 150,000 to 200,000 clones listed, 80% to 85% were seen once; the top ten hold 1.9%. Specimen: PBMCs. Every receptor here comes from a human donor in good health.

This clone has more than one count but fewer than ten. Here the CDR3 reads CAISDQVFIDEQYF. The CDR3 DNA follows: TGTGCCATCAGTGACCAGGTATTCATCGACGAGCAGTACTTC. The genes are TRBV10-3 and TRBJ2-7; D gene ambiguous. The germline gives CDR1 ENHRY, CDR2 SYGVKD. V gave up 3 bases and J gave up 5 bases, with 14 bases separating them. This CDR3 spans 14 amino acids.

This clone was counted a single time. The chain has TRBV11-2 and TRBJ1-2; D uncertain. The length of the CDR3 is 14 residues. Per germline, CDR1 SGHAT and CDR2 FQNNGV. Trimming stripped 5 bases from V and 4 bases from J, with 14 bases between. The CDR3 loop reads CASSGRSTIYGYTF. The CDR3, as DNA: TGTGCCAGCAGCGGGAGGTCAACGATCTATGGCTACACCTTC.

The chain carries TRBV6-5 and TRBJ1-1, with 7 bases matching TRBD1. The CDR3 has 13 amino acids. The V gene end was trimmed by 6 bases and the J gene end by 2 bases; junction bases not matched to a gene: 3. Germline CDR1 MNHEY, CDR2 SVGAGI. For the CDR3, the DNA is TGTGCCAGCAGCCGGGACAGCAACACTGAAGCTTTCTTT. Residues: CASSRDSNTEAFF.

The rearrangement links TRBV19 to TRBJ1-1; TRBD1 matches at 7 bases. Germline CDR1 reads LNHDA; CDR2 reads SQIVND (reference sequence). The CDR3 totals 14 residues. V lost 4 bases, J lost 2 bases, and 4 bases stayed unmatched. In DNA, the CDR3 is TGTGCCAGTAGTAGACAGGGAGAAAACACTGAAGCTTTCTTT. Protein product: CASSRQGENTEAFF.

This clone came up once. The DNA for the CDR3 is TGTGCCAGCAGCCCTTGGACTAGCGGGGGATTCCAAGAGACCCAGTACTTC. Protein product: CASSPWTSGGFQETQYF. V gene TRBV4-2 combines with J gene TRBJ2-5; the match to TRBD2 covers 13 bases. Germline V CDR1 and CDR2: LGHNA, YNFKEQ. This CDR3 has 17 residues. V was pared by 4 bases and J by 1 base, with 6 bases of the junction left unmatched.

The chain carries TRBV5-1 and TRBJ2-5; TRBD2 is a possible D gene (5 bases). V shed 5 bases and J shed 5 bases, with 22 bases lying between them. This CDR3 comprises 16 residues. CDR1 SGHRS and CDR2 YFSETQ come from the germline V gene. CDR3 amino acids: CASSEVPGGSGETQYF. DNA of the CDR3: TGCGCCAGCAGTGAAGTCCCAGGAGGCTCTGGGGAGACCCAGTACTTC.

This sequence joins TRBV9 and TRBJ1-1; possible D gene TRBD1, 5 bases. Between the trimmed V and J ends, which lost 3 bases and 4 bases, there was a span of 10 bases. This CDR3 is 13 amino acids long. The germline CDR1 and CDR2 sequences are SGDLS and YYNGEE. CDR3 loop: CASSEGDSTEAFF. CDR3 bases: TGTGCCAGCAGCGAAGGAGACAGCACTGAAGCTTTCTTT.

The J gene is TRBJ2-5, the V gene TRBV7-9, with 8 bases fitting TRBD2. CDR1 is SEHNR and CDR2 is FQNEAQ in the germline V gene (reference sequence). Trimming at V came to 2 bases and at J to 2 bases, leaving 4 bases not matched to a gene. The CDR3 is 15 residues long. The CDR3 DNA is TGTGCCAGCAGCTTAACTAGCGGTAGACAAGAGACCCAGTACTTC. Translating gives CASSLTSGRQETQYF.

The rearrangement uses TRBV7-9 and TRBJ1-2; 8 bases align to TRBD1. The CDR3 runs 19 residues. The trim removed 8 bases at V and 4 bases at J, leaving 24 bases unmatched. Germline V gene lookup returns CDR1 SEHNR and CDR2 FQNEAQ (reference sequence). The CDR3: CASCPAGGAGGSCPYGYTF. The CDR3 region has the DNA TGTGCCAGCTGCCCGGCGGGCGGCGCAGGGGGCTCCTGCCCCTATGGCTACACCTTC.

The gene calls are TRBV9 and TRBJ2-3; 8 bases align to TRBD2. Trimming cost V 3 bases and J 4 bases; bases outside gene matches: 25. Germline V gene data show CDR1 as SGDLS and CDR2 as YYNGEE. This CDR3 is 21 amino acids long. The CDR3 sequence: CASSAPPGGRSGGGLSDTQYF. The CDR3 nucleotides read TGTGCCAGCAGCGCGCCCCCCGGTGGGAGATCTGGCGGGGGGCTATCAGATACGCAGTATTTT. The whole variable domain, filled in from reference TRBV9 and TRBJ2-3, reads DSGVTQTPKHLITATGQRVTLRCSPRSGDLSVYWYQQSLDQGLQFLIQYYNGEERAKGNILERFSAQQFPDLHSELNLSSLELGDSALYFCASSAPPGGRSGGGLSDTQYFGPGTRLTVL.

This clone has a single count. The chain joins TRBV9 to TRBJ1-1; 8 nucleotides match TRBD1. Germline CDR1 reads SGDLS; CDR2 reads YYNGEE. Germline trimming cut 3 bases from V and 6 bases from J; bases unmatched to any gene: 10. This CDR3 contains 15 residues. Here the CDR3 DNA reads TGTGCCAGCAGCGCAGCAGGGGGCGGAGGATCTGAAGCTTTCTTT. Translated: CASSAAGGGGSEAFF.

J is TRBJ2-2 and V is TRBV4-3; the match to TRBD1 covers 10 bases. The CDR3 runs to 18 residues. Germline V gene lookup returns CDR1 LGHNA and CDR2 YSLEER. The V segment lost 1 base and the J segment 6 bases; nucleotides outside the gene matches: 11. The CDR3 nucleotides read TGCGCCAGCAGCCAAGGCGCCCTCCGGGACAGGGGTGCCGGGGAGCTGTTTTTT. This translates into CASSQGALRDRGAGELFF.

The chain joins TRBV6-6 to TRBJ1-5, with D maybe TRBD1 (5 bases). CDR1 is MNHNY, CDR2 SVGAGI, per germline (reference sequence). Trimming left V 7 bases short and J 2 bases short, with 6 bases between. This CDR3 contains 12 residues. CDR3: CASTRGNQPQHF. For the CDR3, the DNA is TGTGCCAGCACCAGGGGCAATCAGCCCCAGCATTTT.

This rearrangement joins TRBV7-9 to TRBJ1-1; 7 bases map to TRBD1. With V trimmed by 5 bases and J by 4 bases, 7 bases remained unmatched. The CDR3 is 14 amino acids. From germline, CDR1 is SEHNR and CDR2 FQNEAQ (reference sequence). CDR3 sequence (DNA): TGTGCCAGCAGCGACAGGGAGTGGGGCACTGAAGCTTTCTTT. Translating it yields CASSDREWGTEAFF.

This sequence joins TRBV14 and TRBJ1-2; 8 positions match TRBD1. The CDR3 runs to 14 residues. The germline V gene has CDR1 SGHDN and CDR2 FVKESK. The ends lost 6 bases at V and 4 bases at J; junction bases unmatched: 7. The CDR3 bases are TGTGCCAGCAGACCTACAGGGGGGGGCTATGGCTACACCTTC. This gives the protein CASRPTGGGYGYTF.

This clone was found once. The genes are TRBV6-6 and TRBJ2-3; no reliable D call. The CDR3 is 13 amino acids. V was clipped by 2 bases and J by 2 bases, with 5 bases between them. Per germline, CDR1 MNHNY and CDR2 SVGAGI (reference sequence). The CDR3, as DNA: TGTGCCAGCAGTTACACTAACACAGATACGCAGTATTTT. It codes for CASSYTNTDTQYF.

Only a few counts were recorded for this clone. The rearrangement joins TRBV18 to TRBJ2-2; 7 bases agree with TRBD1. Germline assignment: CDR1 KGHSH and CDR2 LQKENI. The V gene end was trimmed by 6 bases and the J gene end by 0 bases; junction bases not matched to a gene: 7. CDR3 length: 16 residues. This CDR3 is CASSRGQVANTGELFF. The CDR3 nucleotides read TGTGCCAGCTCCCGAGGACAGGTCGCGAACACCGGGGAGCTGTTTTTT.

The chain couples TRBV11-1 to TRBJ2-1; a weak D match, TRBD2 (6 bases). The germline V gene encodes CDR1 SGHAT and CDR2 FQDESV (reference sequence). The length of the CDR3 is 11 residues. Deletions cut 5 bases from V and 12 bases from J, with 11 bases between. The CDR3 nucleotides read TGTGCCAGCAGCCTGGGACTGGGGCAGTTCTTC. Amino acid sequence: CASSLGLGQFF.